This T cell receptor beta chain derives from a study of molecular identifiers for immune sequencing clone quantification. Notes on the study in general: Clones with over 20 RNA copies captured over 98% of effector molecules but under 1% of naive ones.

MiXCR, run by TCRdb on the PCR reads, gives a single entry per CDR3 protein. The table includes 550,000 to 750,000 distinct CDR3 sequences, 20% detected once. This clonotype was seen repeatedly, ten times or more. What it binds is not known. Sorting isolated naive CD8 T cells as CD8+CD4-CCR7+CD45RA+ events. CDR1 is MNHEY, CDR2 SMNVEV, per germline (reference sequence). This CDR3 spans 16 amino acids. Between the trimmed V and J ends, which lost 5 bases and 4 bases, there was a span of 20 bases. The chain is built from TRBV27 and TRBJ1-1; possibly TRBD1 for D (5 bases). This sequence originates from a human donor in good health. Some libraries in this study had Jurkat cell RNA spiked in. The sample consisted of naive CD8+ T cells from blood, with Jurkat cell RNA spiked in. The subset: FACS-sorted CD8+CD4-CCR7+CD45RA+ naive T cells. The CDR3 is CASSPRARQIFTEAFF. The CDR3 DNA sequence: TGTGCCAGCAGTCCCCGTGCCCGACAGATTTTCACTGAAGCTTTCTTT.